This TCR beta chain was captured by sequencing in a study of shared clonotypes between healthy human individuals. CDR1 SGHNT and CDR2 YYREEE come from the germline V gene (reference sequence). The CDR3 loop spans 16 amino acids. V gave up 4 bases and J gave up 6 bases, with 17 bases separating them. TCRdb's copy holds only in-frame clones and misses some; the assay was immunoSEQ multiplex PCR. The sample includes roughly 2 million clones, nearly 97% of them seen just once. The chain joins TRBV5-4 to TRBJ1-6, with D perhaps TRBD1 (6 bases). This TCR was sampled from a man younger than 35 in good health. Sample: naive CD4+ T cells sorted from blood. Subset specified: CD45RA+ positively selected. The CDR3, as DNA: TGTGCCAGCAGCGTAGAGGGGGGAGGGGGTAATTCACCCCTCCACTTT. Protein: CASSVEGGGGNSPLHF.